This T cell receptor beta chain was found in a study of CD8+CD57+ T cells in acquired aplastic anemia. Across the whole study: An average of roughly 3 ug of DNA was obtained from sorted CD4+ and CD8+ cells. Average CD4+ read depth in healthy donors was around 11 million reads.

Genomic DNA acted as the template from which TCR beta VDJ combination and CDR3 sequence profiling were carried out. TCRdb recomputed calls from the reads with MiXCR, one row per CDR3 protein. The table has hundreds of thousands of distinct CDR3 sequences, about two thirds seen once. This CDR3 has 11 residues. Germline CDR1 is SGHRS and CDR2 is YFSETQ. Study-level results: CD8+ Simpson's diversity did not differ significantly between patients and controls. The study identified 25 to 30 CD8+ CDR3 sequences shared by patients and controls.

On this clonotype itself: Antigen: not known. Its ends do not fully match the called genes, so a read error is possible.

This TCR was recovered from a human donor in good health, serving as a control. The material sequenced was sorted CD4+, CD8+, or CD8+CD57+ T cells (not recorded which) from PBMCs. The chain recombines TRBV5-1 with TRBJ2-7; D remains unclear. CDR3 residues: CASSQTYGQYF. The CDR3, as DNA: TGCGCCAGCAGCCAAACCTACGGGCAGTACTTC. Variable domain in full (rest from reference TRBV5-1 and TRBJ2-7): KAGVTQTPRYLIKTRGQQVTLSCSPISGHRSVSWYQQTPGQGLQFLFEYFSETQRNKGNFPGRFSGRQFSNSRSEMNVSTLELGDSALYLCASSQTYGQYFGPGTRLTVT.